This paragraph reports one TCR beta chain. Its matching antigen is unknown. V lost 5 bases to trimming and J lost 6 bases, with 19 bases between them. Germline V gene sequence: CDR1 SGHTA, CDR2 FQGNSA. CDR3 length: 15 residues. The sample comes from a study of glioma-infiltrating T cells after dendritic cell vaccination. Whole-study context: Autologous tumor lysate was loaded overnight onto monocyte-derived dendritic cells grown less than 8 days with IL-4 and GM-CSF.

Study-level results: Higher TCR clonality did not directly relate to longer survival.

Some clones are missing from TCRdb's copy, which holds only in-frame ones; the method was immunoSEQ multiplex PCR. The table lists roughly 51,000 clones, 85% to 90% of them singletons, with over 9.5% in the top ten. Sequences were derived from blood, sampled before dendritic cell vaccination. This TCR was sampled from a human donor with glioblastoma. This chain connects TRBV7-2 to TRBJ1-1; D may be TRBD1 (5 bases). The CDR3 DNA follows: TGTGCCAGCAGCCCCCAGGGAGGGCTCTTCCCTGAAGCTTTCTTT. Protein sequence: CASSPQGGLFPEAFF.